This TCR beta chain comes out of a study of T cells after yellow fever vaccination. The CDR3 has 16 residues. Germline V lookup: CDR1 SGHRS, CDR2 YFSETQ. The J segment lost 3 bases and the V segment lost 4 bases, leaving 8 bases of the junction unmatched. This clonotype was counted once. TCRdb used MiXCR to reprocess the 5' RACE reads, holding one entry per CDR3 protein. The sample holds roughly 400,000 distinct CDR3 sequences, around a sixth seen once. Material: PBMCs, obtained before the yellow fever booster vaccination. The sequence came from a man aged 18 to 35 who received the YFV17D yellow fever vaccine. The gene calls are TRBV5-1 and TRBJ2-3, with 10 positions matching TRBD2. The CDR3 DNA reads as TGCGCCAGCAGCACACCTAGCGGGGGAAGGACAGATACGCAGTATTTT. Translating it yields CASSTPSGGRTDTQYF.